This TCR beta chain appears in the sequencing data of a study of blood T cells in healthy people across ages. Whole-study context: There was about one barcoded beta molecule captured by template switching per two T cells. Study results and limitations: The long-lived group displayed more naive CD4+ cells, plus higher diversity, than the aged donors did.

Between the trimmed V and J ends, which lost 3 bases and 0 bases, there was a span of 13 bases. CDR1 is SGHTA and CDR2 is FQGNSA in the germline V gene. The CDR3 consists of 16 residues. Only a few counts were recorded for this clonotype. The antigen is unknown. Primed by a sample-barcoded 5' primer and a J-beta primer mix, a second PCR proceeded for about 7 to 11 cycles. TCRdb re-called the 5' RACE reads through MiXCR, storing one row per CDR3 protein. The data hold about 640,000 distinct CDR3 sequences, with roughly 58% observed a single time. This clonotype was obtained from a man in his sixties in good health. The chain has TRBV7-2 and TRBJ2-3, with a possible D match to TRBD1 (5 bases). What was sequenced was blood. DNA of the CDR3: TGTGCCAGCAGCTTGACAGTAACCCCTAGCACAGATACGCAGTATTTT. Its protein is CASSLTVTPSTDTQYF.